This T cell receptor (beta chain) was identified during a study of blood T cell repertoires in COVID-19. For the study at large: Acute-phase and convalescent COVID-19 samples originated in the United States, Italy and Spain.

V was cut by 4 bases and J by 0 bases, with 13 bases left in between. Germline V CDR1 and CDR2: SNHLY, FYNNEI. The CDR3 has 15 amino acids. In assigning cohorts, the study relied on participant-reported clinical history. Some clones are missing from TCRdb's copy, which holds only in-frame ones; the method was immunoSEQ multiplex PCR. The sample lists approximately 220,000 clones, 65% to 90% occurring once. The sequenced material came from PBMCs or T cells enriched from blood (not recorded which). The source of this sequence is a woman in her forties with acute COVID-19. V is TRBV2 and J is TRBJ2-7; TRBD1 might be the D (6 bases). CDR3 in amino acids: CASSADRPSSYEQYF. The CDR3 DNA reads TGTGCCAGCAGTGCCGACAGGCCGAGCTCCTACGAGCAGTACTTC.